This TCR beta chain comes out of a study of technical replicates of blood from a handful of donors. Germline V gives CDR1 SGHTA, CDR2 FQGTGA. The ends were cut back, 5 bases at V and 2 bases at J, with 6 bases in the middle. This CDR3 region has 13 residues. Only in-frame clones appear in the TCRdb table, and some are missing; sequencing was by immunoSEQ multiplex PCR. Of about 87,000 clones listed, 85% to 95% were seen once; the top ten hold around 0.36%. This sequence joins TRBV7-3 and TRBJ2-2; no reliable D call. The receptor's source is a human donor in good health. The sample comprised T cells isolated from PBMCs. CDR3 DNA: TGTGCCAGCAGCCCACTAAACACCGGGGAGCTGTTTTTT. Translated: CASSPLNTGELFF.